These T cell receptor beta chains were read from a single sample in a study of early T cells in non-severe SARS-CoV-2 infection. TCRdb fed the 5' RACE reads into MiXCR, producing one record per CDR3 protein. The table includes around 55,000 distinct CDR3 sequences, about 16% detected once. This material consisted of whole blood, taken at baseline. All receptors come from an adult who was a healthcare worker with PCR-confirmed SARS-CoV-2 infection or an uninfected control (not recorded which). The CDR3 runs from the conserved cysteine through the conserved F or W. Each record gives: V gene, clone size, J gene, D gene, CDR3 length, CDR3 DNA, CDR3 protein. D genes are given only for firm matches. Only part of the rows carry a size: once, few, many, or a class if the clone is expanded.

V: TRBV7-9; size: medium-sized; J: TRBJ2-2; D: TRBD1; length: 16; DNA: TGTGCCAGCAGCTTACGACAGGGGGCCGACACCGGGGAGCTGTTTTTT; CDR3: CASSLRQGADTGELFF
V: TRBV12-3/TRBV12-4; size: many; J: TRBJ1-2; D: TRBD1; length: 15; DNA: TGTGCCAGCAGGAAGGACAGGCCCCTGGGCTATGGCTACACCTTC; CDR3: CASRKDRPLGYGYTF
V: TRBV29-1; size: few; J: TRBJ2-1; D: .; length: 15; DNA: TGCAGCGTTGAAGATCTTCCGGACGTTTACAATGAGCAGTTCTTC; CDR3: CSVEDLPDVYNEQFF
V: TRBV12-3/TRBV12-4; size: .; J: TRBJ1-5; D: .; length: 12; DNA: TGTGCCAGCAGTTTATTTACTCAGCCCCAGCATTTT; CDR3: CASSLFTQPQHF
V: TRBV2; size: few; J: TRBJ2-7; D: .; length: 13; DNA: TGTGCCAGCACTCTAGCAAATTCCTACGAGCAGTACTTC; CDR3: CASTLANSYEQYF
V: TRBV14; size: .; J: TRBJ2-7; D: .; length: 13; DNA: TGTGCCAGCAGCCAAGGTTGGGCGGGGGAGCAGTACTTC; CDR3: CASSQGWAGEQYF
V: TRBV12-3/TRBV12-4; size: .; J: TRBJ2-4; D: .; length: 13; DNA: TGTGCCAGCAGTTTACCAGGGCAAAACATTCAGTACTTC; CDR3: CASSLPGQNIQYF
V: TRBV24-1; size: .; J: TRBJ2-7; D: .; length: 10; DNA: TGTGCCACCAGTGATGGCGACGAGTACTTC; CDR3: CATSDGDEYF
V: TRBV4-2; size: few; J: TRBJ2-5; D: .; length: 17; DNA: TGTGCCAGCAGCCAAGAGGTCGGGGTTGGGGAATCAGAGACCCAGTACTTC; CDR3: CASSQEVGVGESETQYF
V: TRBV4-1; size: .; J: TRBJ2-5; D: .; length: 15; DNA: TGCGCCAGCAGCCAAGGAGCCGGACTCCAAGAGACCCAGTACTTC; CDR3: CASSQGAGLQETQYF
V: TRBV27; size: few; J: TRBJ2-2; D: TRBD1; length: 15; DNA: TGTGCCAGCAGAAACAGGGACAGTTACACCGGGGAGCTGTTTTTT; CDR3: CASRNRDSYTGELFF
V: TRBV5-1; size: .; J: TRBJ1-6; D: .; length: 15; DNA: TGCGCCAGCAGCCACCGGGACACGGATAATTCACCCCTCCACTTT; CDR3: CASSHRDTDNSPLHF
V: TRBV5-1; size: .; J: TRBJ1-5; D: TRBD1; length: 14; DNA: TGCGCCAGCAGCATGACAGGGGGTGATCAGCCCCAGCATTTT; CDR3: CASSMTGGDQPQHF
V: TRBV11-3; size: once; J: TRBJ2-3; D: .; length: 15; DNA: TGTGCCAGCAGTTCGGACGGTTCAAGGGCAGATACGCAGTATTTT; CDR3: CASSSDGSRADTQYF
V: TRBV3-1; size: .; J: TRBJ1-6; D: .; length: 14; DNA: TGTGCCAGCAGCCAAGACAGGGGTAATTCACCCCTCCACTTT; CDR3: CASSQDRGNSPLHF
V: TRBV2; size: few; J: TRBJ1-1; D: .; length: 12; DNA: TGTGCCAGCAGCCCCGGGAGGACTGAAGCTTTCTTT; CDR3: CASSPGRTEAFF
V: TRBV7-2; size: many; J: TRBJ2-3; D: .; length: 13; DNA: TGTGCCAGCAGCACAATAATTCCAGATACGCAGTATTTT; CDR3: CASSTIIPDTQYF
V: TRBV28; size: .; J: TRBJ2-1; D: .; length: 14; DNA: TGTGCCAGCAGTTTGTGGGAAGGGTACAATGAGCAGTTCTTC; CDR3: CASSLWEGYNEQFF
V: TRBV2; size: .; J: TRBJ2-2; D: .; length: 12; DNA: TGTGCCAGCATCGCGAACACCGGGGAGCTGTTTTTT; CDR3: CASIANTGELFF
V: TRBV14; size: few; J: TRBJ2-3; D: .; length: 13; DNA: TGTGCCAGCAGCCAGGCCTTGGTAGATACGCAGTATTTT; CDR3: CASSQALVDTQYF
V: TRBV20-1; size: .; J: TRBJ1-6; D: .; length: 13; DNA: TGCAGTGCTACGGCTAGCTCTAATTCACCCCTCCACTTT; CDR3: CSATASSNSPLHF
V: TRBV7-9; size: .; J: TRBJ1-5; D: .; length: 17; DNA: TGTGCCAGCAGCAGCGGGACGGTTGCGGTTAGCAATCAGCCCCAGCATTTT; CDR3: CASSSGTVAVSNQPQHF
V: TRBV4-1; size: few; J: TRBJ2-7; D: .; length: 14; DNA: TGCGCCAGCAGCCCCACCTCGACCAGGTACGAGCAGTACTTC; CDR3: CASSPTSTRYEQYF